This paragraph covers one T cell receptor (beta chain) sequence. CDR3 length equals 16 residues. Per germline, CDR1 MDHEN and CDR2 SYDVKM. Trimming cost V 6 bases and J 0 bases, with 15 bases left between them. The data are from a study of cytomegalovirus exposure and HLA in healthy donors. With 60 Vbeta and 13 Jbeta primers, the PCR was carried out. Assay: immunoSEQ multiplex PCR; the TCRdb copy retains only in-frame clones and omits some. The repertoire holds under 40,000 clones, 65% to 85% seen once, with more than 7% in the top ten. Sequenced: PBMCs. This TCR derives from a woman aged 25 to 45 in good health and CMV-seropositive. The rearrangement uses TRBV28 and TRBJ2-4; D remains unclear. The CDR3 loop is CASSQTSSIAKNIQYF. The DNA for the CDR3 is TGTGCCAGCAGCCAGACATCTTCCATAGCCAAAAACATTCAGTACTTC.